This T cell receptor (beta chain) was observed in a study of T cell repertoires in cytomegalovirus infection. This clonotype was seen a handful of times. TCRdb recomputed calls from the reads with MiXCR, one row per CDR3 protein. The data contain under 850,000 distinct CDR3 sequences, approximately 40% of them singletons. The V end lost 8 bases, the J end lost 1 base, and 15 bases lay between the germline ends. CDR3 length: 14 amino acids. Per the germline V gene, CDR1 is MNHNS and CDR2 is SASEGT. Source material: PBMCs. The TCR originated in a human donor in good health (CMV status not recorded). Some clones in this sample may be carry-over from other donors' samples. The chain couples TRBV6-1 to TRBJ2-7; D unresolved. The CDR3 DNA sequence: TGTGCCAGCGGAAGGGCAGCCGAGTCCTACGAGCAGTACTTC. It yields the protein CASGRAAESYEQYF.